This TCR beta chain was profiled in a study of cytomegalovirus exposure and HLA in healthy donors. The V segment lost 3 bases and the J segment 10 bases; nucleotides outside the gene matches: 15. This CDR3 has 17 residues. Germline CDR1 reads LNHDA; CDR2 reads SQIVND (reference sequence). Primers: 60 Vbeta forward and 13 Jbeta reverse. The method was immunoSEQ multiplex PCR; TCRdb's version includes in-frame clones alone and lacks a portion of them. The sample holds around 130,000 clones, about 81% seen once. This sequence originates from a man between 35 and 55 years old in good health and CMV-seronegative. The rearrangement links TRBV19 to TRBJ2-1; 10 bases fit TRBD1. Sample: PBMCs. CDR3 nucleotide sequence: TGTGCCAGTAGTATCCCCTTCACCGGGACAGGGGTTCGCGAGCAGTTCTTC. Amino acid sequence: CASSIPFTGTGVREQFF.